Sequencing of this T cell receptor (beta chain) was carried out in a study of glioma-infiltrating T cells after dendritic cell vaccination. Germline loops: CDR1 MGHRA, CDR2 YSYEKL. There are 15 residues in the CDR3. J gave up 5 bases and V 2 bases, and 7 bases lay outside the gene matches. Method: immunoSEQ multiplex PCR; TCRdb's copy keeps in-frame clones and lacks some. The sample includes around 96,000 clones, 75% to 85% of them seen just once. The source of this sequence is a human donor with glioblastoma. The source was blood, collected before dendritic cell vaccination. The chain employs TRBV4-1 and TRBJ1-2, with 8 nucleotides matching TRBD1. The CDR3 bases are TGCGCCAGCAGCCAACCCAGGGGGCGCGCATATGGCTACACCTTC. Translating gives CASSQPRGRAYGYTF.